The 26 T cell receptor beta chains listed next were all sequenced from one sample in a study of T cell responses to AZD1222 COVID-19 vaccine. The table came from immunoSEQ multiplex PCR; TCRdb's copy has only in-frame clones and leaves some out. The sample records 130,000 or so clones, roughly 84% being singletons. The sample here was peripheral blood, taken on day 0 of AZD1222 vaccination. All receptors come from an adult in good health.

This rearrangement joins TRBV5-4 to TRBJ2-1; D may be TRBD1 (5 bases). Looked up from germline, CDR1 is SGHNT and CDR2 is YYREEE (reference sequence). Trimming cost V 2 bases and J 9 bases, with 12 bases left between them. This CDR3 region has 13 residues. CDR3 nucleotide sequence: TGTGCCAGCAGCTTACCAAAAGGGGTTGAGCAGTTCTTC. Translated: CASSLPKGVEQFF.

The rearrangement uses TRBV3-1 (or the pseudogene TRBV3-2) and TRBJ2-5; TRBD2 is a possible D gene (5 bases). Trimming stripped 1 base from V and 2 bases from J, with 17 bases between. Looked up from germline, CDR1 is LGHDT and CDR2 is YNNKEL (reference sequence). This CDR3 comprises 17 residues. The chain's CDR3 is CASSQGLRFREQETQYF. CDR3 DNA sequence: TGTGCCAGCAGCCAAGGCCTCAGGTTTAGGGAGCAAGAGACCCAGTACTTC.

The CDR3 DNA follows: TGTGCCAGCAGCAATGGTGGAAACACTGAAGCTTTCTTT. Amino acid sequence: CASSNGGNTEAFF. The chain combines TRBV21-1 with TRBJ1-1. TRBV21-1 is described as a pseudogene. The CDR3 has 13 residues.

The chain carries TRBV18 and TRBJ1-1, with 7 bases aligning to TRBD1. This CDR3 spans 16 amino acids. Trimming removed 6 bases from V and 5 bases from J; junction bases left unmatched: 15. Germline assignment: CDR1 KGHSH and CDR2 LQKENI. The CDR3 loop is CASSSLQGRRGTEAFF. Written as DNA, the CDR3 is TGTGCCAGCTCTTCCCTACAGGGGCGCCGAGGGACTGAAGCTTTCTTT.

CDR3 sequence (DNA): TGTGCCAGCAGCTCGGGGGTGGGGAACATTCAGTACTTC. Translation: CASSSGVGNIQYF. The chain links TRBV7-2 to TRBJ2-4, with a tentative D call TRBD2 (6 bases). Germline CDR1 reads SGHTA; CDR2 reads FQGNSA. The CDR3 covers 13 residues. V was trimmed by 4 bases and J by 7 bases, leaving 11 bases between them.

The V gene is TRBV30, the J gene TRBJ1-5; possibly TRBD1 for D (5 bases). The CDR3 contains 15 residues. Germline values: CDR1 GTSNPN, CDR2 SVGIG (reference sequence). V lost 3 bases, J lost 5 bases, and 17 bases lay in between. The CDR3 region is CAWRSDQRDHQPQHF. CDR3 DNA sequence: TGTGCCTGGAGATCCGACCAGAGGGACCATCAGCCCCAGCATTTT.

V is TRBV18 and J is TRBJ2-3; D might be TRBD1 or TRBD2, each matching 6 bases. The CDR3 spans 14 residues. The V and J ends lost 6 bases and 3 bases respectively, with 13 bases between them. Germline CDR1 reads KGHSH; CDR2 reads LQKENI. Here the CDR3 reads CASSPGAQTDTQYF. CDR3 DNA sequence: TGTGCCAGCTCCCCGGGGGCACAGACAGATACGCAGTATTTT.

The chain is built from TRBV19 and TRBJ1-3; maybe TRBD1 (6 bases). CDR3 length: 17 residues. V lost 6 bases to trimming and J lost 0 bases, with 18 bases between them. CDR1 is LNHDA and CDR2 is SQIVND in the germline V gene (reference sequence). Here the CDR3 reads CASSPNAGGSSGNTIYF. CDR3 DNA: TGTGCCAGTAGCCCTAACGCGGGGGGCAGCTCTGGAAACACCATATATTTT. Complete variable domain (other parts from reference TRBV19 and TRBJ1-3): DGGITQSPKYLFRKEGQNVTLSCEQNLNHDAMYWYRQDPGQGLRLIYYSQIVNDFQKGDIAEGYSVSREKKESFPLTVTSAQKNPTAFYLCASSPNAGGSSGNTIYFGEGSWLTVV.

V gene TRBV9 combines with J gene TRBJ1-2; tentatively, D is TRBD1 (6 bases). This CDR3 is built from 14 residues. Germline-derived CDR1 and CDR2 are SGDLS and YYNGEE. V lost 0 bases and J lost 5, with 11 bases in between. The CDR3 is CASSVGGGNYGYTF. The CDR3 DNA follows: TGTGCCAGCAGCGTAGGAGGGGGAAATTATGGCTACACCTTC.

The chain employs TRBV6-5 and TRBJ2-5; the D gene could be TRBD1 or TRBD2 (5 bases each). Germline CDR1 is MNHEY and CDR2 is SVGAGI. Trimming removed 7 bases at V and 5 bases at J, with 17 bases between. CDR3 length: 14 residues. The CDR3 here is CASTLDGTAETQYF. CDR3 DNA: TGTGCCAGCACCTTGGACGGGACGGCGGAGACCCAGTACTTC.

The J gene is TRBJ2-7, the V gene TRBV7-2; D may be TRBD2 (6 bases). This CDR3 spans 13 amino acids. Looked up from germline, CDR1 is SGHTA and CDR2 is FQGNSA. Trimming removed 2 bases at V and 8 bases at J, with 13 bases between. CDR3 nucleotide sequence: TGTGCCAGCAGCTTAAATCGGGGGTCAAAGCAGTACTTC. Protein product: CASSLNRGSKQYF.

The chain is built from TRBV4-2 and TRBJ2-7; 11 nucleotides agree with TRBD2. The CDR3 consists of 17 residues. Trimming cost V 0 bases and J 0 bases; bases outside gene matches: 4. Germline CDR1 LGHNA, CDR2 YNFKEQ. The CDR3 DNA follows: TGTGCCAGCAGCCAAGAGGGACTAGCGGCTTACTCCTACGAGCAGTACTTC. The encoded protein is CASSQEGLAAYSYEQYF.

The rearrangement links TRBV4-3 to TRBJ1-6; tentatively, D is TRBD1 (6 bases). The germline CDR1 and CDR2 sequences are LGHNA and YSLEER. Trimming removed 2 bases from V and 6 bases from J, with 8 bases in between. The CDR3 length is 14 residues. The chain's CDR3 is CASSQPGANSPLHF. Written as DNA, the CDR3 is TGCGCCAGCAGCCAACCAGGGGCTAATTCACCCCTCCACTTT.

The chain recombines TRBV12-5 with TRBJ1-2; weak D call: TRBD1 (6 bases). This CDR3 is 17 amino acids long. In germline, CDR1 is LGHNT, CDR2 FRNRAP. V lost 0 bases, J lost 5 bases, and 19 bases lay in between. In DNA, the CDR3 is TGTGCTAGTGGTTTGGTAGTCTTGGGGGGCGCCTTATATGGCTACACCTTC. Its translation: CASGLVVLGGALYGYTF.

This clone has just one count. This sequence joins TRBV20-1 and TRBJ2-3; D may be TRBD1 or TRBD2 (5 bases each). The CDR3 is 11 residues long. Looked up from germline, CDR1 is DFQATT and CDR2 is SNEGSKA (reference sequence). The CDR3 sequence: CIPGALDTQYF. CDR3 nucleotide sequence: TGCATCCCCGGGGCTTTGGATACGCAGTATTTT.

The rearrangement links TRBV6-1 to TRBJ2-7; D unresolved. Per the germline V gene, CDR1 is MNHNS and CDR2 is SASEGT. The CDR3 has 12 residues. V was cut by 3 bases and J by 3 bases, with 6 bases left in between. The CDR3 nucleotides are TGTGCCAGCAGTGATCGGAGCTACGAGCAGTACTTC. Its translation: CASSDRSYEQYF.

This clone was found a few times. The rearrangement uses TRBV18 and TRBJ1-1, with D perhaps TRBD1 (5 bases). The CDR3 length is 10 residues. Trimming stripped 8 bases from V and 6 bases from J, with 7 bases between. Germline lookup yields CDR1 KGHSH and CDR2 LQKENI. CDR3 nucleotides: TGTGCCAGCGGGGGGGCTGAAGCTTTCTTT. This sequence encodes CASGGAEAFF.

The chain links TRBV27 to TRBJ1-1; TRBD1 might be the D (6 bases). The CDR3 has 14 amino acids. V was trimmed by 3 bases and J by 4 bases, leaving 12 bases between them. Germline V lookup: CDR1 MNHEY, CDR2 SMNVEV (reference sequence). The CDR3 here is CASSFSRGGTEAFF. In DNA form, the CDR3 reads TGTGCCAGCAGTTTTTCGAGGGGGGGCACTGAAGCTTTCTTT.

This clone was seen a single time. V usage is TRBV7-2 and J usage is TRBJ1-2; D may be TRBD1 (6 bases). V was trimmed by 1 base and J by 3 bases, leaving 12 bases between them. This CDR3 is built from 15 residues. Germline V gene lookup returns CDR1 SGHTA and CDR2 FQGNSA. The CDR3 nucleotides are TGTGCCAGCAGCTTAGTTAGCAGGGGAGACTATGGCTACACCTTC. Encoded protein: CASSLVSRGDYGYTF. Supplemented by reference TRBV7-2 and TRBJ1-2, the full variable domain reads GAGVSQSPSNKVTEKGKDVELRCDPISGHTALYWYRQSLGQGLEFLIYFQGNSAPDKSGLPSDRFSAERTGGSVSTLTIQRTQQEDSAVYLCASSLVSRGDYGYTFGSGTRLTVV.

V usage is TRBV7-2 and J usage is TRBJ1-5; a weak D match, TRBD1 (5 bases). The CDR3 length is 15 residues. The germline V and J ends were trimmed by 1 base and 9 bases, with 16 bases remaining between them. The V gene's germline CDR1 is SGHTA and CDR2 FQGNSA. For the CDR3, the DNA is TGTGCCAGCAGCTTAGGTTCAGGGTCGGAATGGCCCCAGCATTTT. Translated: CASSLGSGSEWPQHF.

This chain links TRBV10-3 with TRBJ1-1; D remains unclear. The CDR3 loop spans 14 amino acids. Trimming removed 3 bases at V and 5 bases at J, with 13 bases between. CDR1 ENHRY and CDR2 SYGVKD come from the germline V gene. The CDR3 DNA reads TGTGCCATCAGTGATCAGTTCGGGTTTACTGAAGCTTTCTTT. This translates into CAISDQFGFTEAFF.

This chain links TRBV29-1 with TRBJ1-5; D is uncertain. CDR3 size: 14 residues. In germline, CDR1 is SQVTM, CDR2 ANQGSEA. V was shortened by 6 bases and J by 0 bases, with 12 bases between the two germline ends. In DNA form, the CDR3 reads TGCAGCGTAGCCGACCAGTATAGCAATCAGCCCCAGCATTTT. Translation: CSVADQYSNQPQHF.

The chain recombines TRBV13 with TRBJ1-2; D uncertain. V was cut by 0 bases and J by 2 bases, with 7 bases left in between. Germline-derived CDR1 and CDR2 are PRHDT and FYEKMQ (reference sequence). The length of the CDR3 is 14 residues. The CDR3 sequence: CASSLGTANYGYTF. The CDR3 coding sequence is TGTGCCAGCAGCTTAGGGACGGCGAACTATGGCTACACCTTC.

The chain recombines TRBV4-1 with TRBJ1-2; 8 bases align to TRBD1. CDR3 length: 15 residues. Germline lookup yields CDR1 MGHRA and CDR2 YSYEKL. Germline trimming cut 1 base from V and 2 bases from J; bases unmatched to any gene: 3. Here the CDR3 DNA reads TGCGCCAGCAGCCAAGGGCAGGGGGCGAACTATGGCTACACCTTC. Translation: CASSQGQGANYGYTF.

The chain carries TRBV13 and TRBJ2-2, with TRBD1 as a possible D gene (7 bases). Germline V gene lookup returns CDR1 PRHDT and CDR2 FYEKMQ (reference sequence). The CDR3 loop spans 20 amino acids. Trimming took off 5 bases at V and 1 base at J, with 26 bases between the two ends. CDR3 nucleotide sequence: TGTGCCAGCAGCACAGACAGGGCTCCGGGGAGCGGGTTGAACACCGGGGAGCTGTTTTTT. It translates to CASSTDRAPGSGLNTGELFF.

The chain recombines TRBV5-1 with TRBJ2-5; no reliable D call. V was cut by 0 bases and J by 2 bases, with 11 bases left in between. The CDR3 length is 15 residues. Germline V CDR1 and CDR2: SGHRS, YFSETQ. In DNA form, the CDR3 reads TGCGCCAGCAGCTTGGTGAGCACACTACAAGAGACCCAGTACTTC. This gives the protein CASSLVSTLQETQYF.